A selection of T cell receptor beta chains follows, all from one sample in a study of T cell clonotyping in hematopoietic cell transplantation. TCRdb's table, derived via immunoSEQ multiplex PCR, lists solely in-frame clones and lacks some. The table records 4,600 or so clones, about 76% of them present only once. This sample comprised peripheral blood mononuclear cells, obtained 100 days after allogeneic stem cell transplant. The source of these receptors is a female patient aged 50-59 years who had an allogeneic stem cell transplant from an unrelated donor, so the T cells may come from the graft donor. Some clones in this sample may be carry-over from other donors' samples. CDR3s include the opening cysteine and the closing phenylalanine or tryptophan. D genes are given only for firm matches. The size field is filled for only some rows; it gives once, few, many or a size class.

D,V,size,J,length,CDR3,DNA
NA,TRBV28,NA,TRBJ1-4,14,CASIPGGQNEKLFF,TGTGCCAGCATCCCGGGGGGCCAGAATGAAAAACTGTTTTTT
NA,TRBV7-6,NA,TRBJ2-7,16,CASSLGERASSYEQYF,TGTGCCAGCAGCTTAGGGGAGAGAGCTAGCTCCTACGAGCAGTACTTC
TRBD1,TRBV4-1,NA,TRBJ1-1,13,CASRLTGGAEAFF,TGCGCCAGCCGTCTGACAGGGGGCGCTGAAGCTTTCTTT
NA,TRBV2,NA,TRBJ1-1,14,CASMMDSLGTEAFF,TGTGCCAGCATGATGGACAGCCTGGGGACTGAAGCTTTCTTT
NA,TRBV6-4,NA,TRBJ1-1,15,CASSDETTRGSEAFF,TGTGCCAGCAGTGACGAAACAACAAGGGGATCTGAAGCTTTCTTT
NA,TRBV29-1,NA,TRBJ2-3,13,CSVARQSTDTQYF,TGCAGCGTTGCCAGACAAAGCACAGATACGCAGTATTTT
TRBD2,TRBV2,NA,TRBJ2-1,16,CASSVGLAGGYNEQFF,TGTGCCAGCAGTGTGGGACTAGCGGGGGGTTACAATGAGCAGTTCTTC
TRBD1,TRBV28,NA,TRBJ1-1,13,CASSDRGLVEAFF,TGTGCCAGCAGTGACAGGGGTCTAGTGGAAGCTTTCTTT
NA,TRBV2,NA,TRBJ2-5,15,CASLGSGAPQETQYF,TGTGCCAGCCTCGGATCGGGGGCCCCTCAAGAGACCCAGTACTTC
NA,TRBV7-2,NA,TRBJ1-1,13,CASSLYGNTEAFF,TGTGCCAGCAGCCTCTACGGGAACACTGAAGCTTTCTTT
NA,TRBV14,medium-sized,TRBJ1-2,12,CASSQRTYGYTF,TGTGCCAGCAGCCAAAGGACGTATGGCTACACCTTC
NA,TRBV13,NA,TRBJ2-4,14,CASSSLLSKNIQYF,TGTGCCAGCAGCTCTTTACTGTCCAAAAACATTCAGTACTTC
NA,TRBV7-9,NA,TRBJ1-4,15,CASSLSAGKGEKLFF,TGTGCCAGCAGCTTGAGTGCGGGGAAAGGTGAAAAACTGTTTTTT
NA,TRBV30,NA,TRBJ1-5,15,CAWSVTLAPIEPQHF,TGTGCCTGGAGTGTCACCCTGGCCCCTATTGAGCCCCAGCATTTT
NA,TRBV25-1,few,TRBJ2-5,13,CASSELGEETQYF,TGTGCCAGCAGTGAATTGGGAGAAGAGACCCAGTACTTC
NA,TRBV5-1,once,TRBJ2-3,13,CASSLEGTDTQYF,TGCGCCAGCAGCTTAGAGGGGACAGATACGCAGTATTTT
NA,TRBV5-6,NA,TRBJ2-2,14,CASSLLRGPGELFF,TGTGCCAGCAGCTTGCTAAGGGGACCCGGGGAGCTGTTTTTT
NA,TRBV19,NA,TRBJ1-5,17,CASTLSPAGGRGQPQHF,TGTGCCAGTACCCTTTCCCCGGCAGGAGGCAGAGGTCAGCCCCAGCATTTT
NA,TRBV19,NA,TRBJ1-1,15,CASSLRWGRDTEAFF,TGTGCCAGTAGTCTCCGCTGGGGGCGGGACACTGAAGCTTTCTTT
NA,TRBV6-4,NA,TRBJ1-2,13,CASSPGISYGYTF,TGTGCCAGCAGTCCGGGGATCTCCTATGGCTACACCTTC
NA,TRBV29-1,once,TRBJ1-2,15,CSAAEGGEANYGYTF,TGCAGCGCTGCCGAGGGGGGGGAAGCTAACTATGGCTACACCTTC
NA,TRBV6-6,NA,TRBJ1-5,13,CASSYSPISPQHF,TGTGCCAGCAGTTACTCGCCCATCAGCCCCCAGCATTTT
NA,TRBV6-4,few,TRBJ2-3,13,CASSEADSDTQYF,TGTGCCAGCAGTGAAGCTGATTCAGATACGCAGTATTTT
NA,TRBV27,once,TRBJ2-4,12,CASRGRLNIQYF,TGTGCCAGCCGCGGACGGTTGAACATTCAGTACTTC
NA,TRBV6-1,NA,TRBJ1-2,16,CASSDLPGTSNYGYTF,TGTGCCAGCAGTGACTTACCCGGGACATCTAACTATGGCTACACCTTC
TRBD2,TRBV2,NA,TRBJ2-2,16,CASSSERGGGTGELFF,TGTGCCAGCAGTTCCGAGCGGGGGGGCGGCACCGGGGAGCTGTTTTTT
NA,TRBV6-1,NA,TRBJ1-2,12,CASSVTGRGYTF,TGTGCCAGCAGTGTCACGGGGAGAGGCTACACCTTC
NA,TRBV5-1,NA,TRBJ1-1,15,CASSLVPGANTEAFF,TGCGCCAGCAGCTTGGTCCCGGGGGCGAACACTGAAGCTTTCTTT
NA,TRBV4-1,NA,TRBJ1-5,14,CASSQDRGNQPQHF,TGCGCCAGCAGCCAAGACAGGGGCAATCAGCCCCAGCATTTT
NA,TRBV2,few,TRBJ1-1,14,CASIGQVMNTEAFF,TGTGCCAGTATCGGACAAGTCATGAACACTGAAGCTTTCTTT
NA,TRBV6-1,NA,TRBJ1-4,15,CASSERGRDNEKLFF,TGTGCCAGCAGTGAACGGGGACGGGATAATGAAAAACTGTTTTTT
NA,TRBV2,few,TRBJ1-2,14,CASSATGPLYGYTF,TGTGCCAGCAGTGCCACCGGGCCCCTTTATGGCTACACCTTC
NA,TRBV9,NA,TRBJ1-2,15,CASSVGPAITDGYTF,TGTGCCAGCAGCGTGGGACCCGCTATTACGGATGGCTACACCTTC
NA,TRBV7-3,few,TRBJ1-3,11,CASSPGRTIYF,TGTGCCAGCAGCCCCGGCCGGACCATATATTTT
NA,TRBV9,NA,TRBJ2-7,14,CASSGGQSSYEQYF,TGTGCCAGCTCTGGGGGACAAAGCTCCTACGAGCAGTACTTC
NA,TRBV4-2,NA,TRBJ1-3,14,CASSPSGAGNTIYF,TGTGCCAGCAGCCCCTCGGGGGCTGGAAACACCATATATTTT
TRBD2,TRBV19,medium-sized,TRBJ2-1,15,CASKLAGGPYNEQFF,TGTGCCAGTAAATTAGCGGGTGGACCTTACAATGAGCAGTTCTTC
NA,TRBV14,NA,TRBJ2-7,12,CASSQDNSVQYF,TGTGCCAGCAGCCAAGATAATTCAGTGCAGTACTTC
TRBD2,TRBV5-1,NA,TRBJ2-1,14,CASSLGGAGGEQFF,TGCGCCAGCAGCCTGGGTGGAGCGGGGGGTGAGCAGTTCTTC
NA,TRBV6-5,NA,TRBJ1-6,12,CASSFYNSPLHF,TGTGCCAGCAGTTTCTATAATTCACCCCTCCACTTT
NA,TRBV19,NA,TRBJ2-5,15,CASSPDSGAGETQYF,TGTGCCAGTAGTCCGGATTCAGGGGCAGGAGAGACCCAGTACTTC
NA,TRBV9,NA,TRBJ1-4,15,CASSVGSSTNEKLFF,TGTGCCAGCAGCGTTGGCAGTTCAACTAATGAAAAACTGTTTTTT
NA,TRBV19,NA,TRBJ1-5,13,CASSGAVIQPQHF,TGTGCCAGTAGTGGAGCGGTCATCCAGCCCCAGCATTTT
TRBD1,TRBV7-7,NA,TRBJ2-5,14,CASSHRGSQETQYF,TGTGCTAGCAGCCACAGGGGCTCTCAAGAGACCCAGTACTTC
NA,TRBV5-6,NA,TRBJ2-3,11,CASSLGGGQYF,TGTGCCAGCAGCTTGGGGGGAGGGCAGTATTTT
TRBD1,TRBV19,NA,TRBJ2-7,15,CASSSQGAQFDEQYF,TGTGCCAGTAGTTCCCAGGGGGCGCAGTTCGACGAGCAGTACTTC
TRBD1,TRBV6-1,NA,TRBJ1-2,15,CASRTGGPGGYGYTF,TGTGCCAGCAGGACAGGGGGCCCCGGCGGCTATGGCTACACCTTC
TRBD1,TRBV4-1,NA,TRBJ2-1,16,CASSQDGTGGYNEQFF,TGCGCCAGCAGCCAAGATGGGACAGGGGGCTACAATGAGCAGTTCTTC
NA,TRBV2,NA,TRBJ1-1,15,CASGAAASLNTEAFF,TGTGCCAGCGGTGCCGCGGCCAGCTTGAACACTGAAGCTTTCTTT